This T cell receptor (beta chain) stems from a study of T cell clones after liver transplantation. Study-wide context: Post-transplant blood was tracked for graft-donor-reactive T cell clones identified in a pre-transplant mixed lymphocyte reaction. Blood was drawn pre-transplant, before withdrawal, and after full or failed withdrawal.

With V trimmed by 5 bases and J by 1 base, 3 bases remained unmatched. Germline-derived CDR1 and CDR2 are SEHNR and FQNEAQ (reference sequence). The CDR3 has 15 amino acids. Only in-frame clones appear in the TCRdb table, and some are missing; sequencing was by immunoSEQ multiplex PCR. The sample yields around 110,000 clones, less than 95% seen once. This sample comprised CD4+ T cells from blood, obtained 12 months after liver transplant. V and J are TRBV7-9 and TRBJ2-1; 9 bases fit TRBD2. This receptor was taken from a human patient who received a liver transplant. Some T cells may be supplied by the graft donor. In nucleotides, the CDR3 is TGTGCCAGCAGCCCTAGCGGGAATTCCTACAATGAGCAGTTCTTC. Amino acid sequence: CASSPSGNSYNEQFF.